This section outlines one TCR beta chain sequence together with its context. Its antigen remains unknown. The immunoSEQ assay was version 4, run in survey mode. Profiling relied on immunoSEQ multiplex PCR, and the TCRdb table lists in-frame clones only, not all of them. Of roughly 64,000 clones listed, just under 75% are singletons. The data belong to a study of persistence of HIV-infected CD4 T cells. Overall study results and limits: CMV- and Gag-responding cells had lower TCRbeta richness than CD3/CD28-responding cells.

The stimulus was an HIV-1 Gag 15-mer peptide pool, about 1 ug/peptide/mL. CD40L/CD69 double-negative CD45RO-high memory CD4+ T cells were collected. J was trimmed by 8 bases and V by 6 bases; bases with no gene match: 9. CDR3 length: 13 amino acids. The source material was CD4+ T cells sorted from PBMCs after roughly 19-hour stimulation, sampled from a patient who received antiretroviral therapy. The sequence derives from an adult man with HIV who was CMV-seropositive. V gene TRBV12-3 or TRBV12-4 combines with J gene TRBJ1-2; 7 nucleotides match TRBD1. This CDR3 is CASSFLGGGGYTF. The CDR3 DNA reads TGTGCCAGCAGCTTCCTAGGGGGCGGCGGCTACACCTTC.